What follows are 21 T cell receptor beta chains derived from one specimen sequenced in a study of breast tumors, draining lymph nodes, adjacent tissues. Axillary draining lymph nodes of breast cancer patients supplied the node samples. TCRdb called the multiplex PCR reads again in MiXCR, with one record for every CDR3 protein. Of under 250,000 distinct CDR3 sequences listed, roughly 30% are singletons. The sequenced sample was axillary lymph node tissue. The receptors derive from a female donor with breast cancer. Some clones in this sample may be carry-over from other donors' samples.

This clonotype was counted ten times or more. The chain employs TRBV6-2 or TRBV6-3 and TRBJ2-7; 8 bases line up with TRBD2. V was pared by 7 bases and J by 4 bases, with 9 bases of the junction left unmatched. Germline V gene data show CDR1 as MNHEY and CDR2 as SVGEGT. The CDR3 sequence is 14 residues long. As DNA, the CDR3 is TGTGCCAGCACCGAAGAAGCGGGAGCATACGAGCAGTACTTC. Translating gives CASTEEAGAYEQYF.

This clonotype was seen at least ten times. The rearrangement uses TRBV7-2 and TRBJ1-5; D is unresolved. The CDR3 consists of 12 residues. Trimming removed 3 bases at V and 5 bases at J, with 5 bases between. Germline CDR1 is SGHTA and CDR2 is FQGNSA. CDR3 DNA sequence: TGTGCCAGCAGCTTTGACCATCAGCCCCAGCATTTT. Translating gives CASSFDHQPQHF.

This clonotype showed up many times. The genes are TRBV5-1 and TRBJ2-1; perhaps TRBD2 as D (5 bases). The CDR3 length is 18 residues. The ends were cut back, 0 bases at V and 0 bases at J, with 16 bases in the middle. The germline V gene has CDR1 SGHRS and CDR2 YFSETQ. The CDR3: CASSLAISSLSSYNEQFF. The CDR3 nucleotides read TGCGCCAGCAGCTTGGCCATATCTAGCTTGAGCTCCTACAATGAGCAGTTCTTC.

The chain couples TRBV20-1 to TRBJ1-4; no reliable D call. There are 14 residues in the CDR3. Between the trimmed V and J ends, which lost 5 bases and 5 bases, there was a span of 15 bases. CDR1 and CDR2 (germline): DFQATT, SNEGSKA (reference sequence). The DNA of the CDR3 is TGCAGTGCTTCCCCCTTGGCGGGAAATGAAAAACTGTTTTTT. Translation: CSASPLAGNEKLFF.

J is TRBJ2-4 and V is TRBV20-1; 11 nucleotides agree with TRBD2. TRBJ2-5 explains the end of the DNA better; the J call may be wrong. CDR1 and CDR2 (germline): DFQATT, SNEGSKA (reference sequence). This CDR3 is 13 amino acids long. The DNA of the CDR3 is TGCAGTGCGCGGAGACTAGCGGGGAAGACCCAGTACTTC. This codes for CSARRLAGKTQYF.

As for this clonotype: A junction end diverges from the germline sequence, so it may reflect a read error. The rearrangement uses TRBV7-9 and TRBJ2-3; the D is unclear. The tail of the sequence fits TRBJ1-5 better, so the J call may be wrong. The germline gives CDR1 SEHNR, CDR2 FQNEAQ (reference sequence). This CDR3 has 15 residues. DNA of the CDR3: TGCGCCAGCAGCTTCACTAGATCTTACCCAGATACGCAGCATTTT. It yields the protein CASSFTRSYPDTQHF.

This clonotype has ten or more counts. Possible read error: a much larger clone is one base away. The rearrangement joins TRBV2 to TRBJ2-5; D gene uncertain. CDR1 is SNHLY and CDR2 is FYNNEI in the germline V gene. CDR3 length: 11 residues. Deletions cut 8 bases from V and 2 bases from J, with 6 bases between. Here the CDR3 reads CASEGQETQYF. The CDR3 DNA follows: TGTGCCAGCGAAGGGCAAGAGACCCAGTACTTC.

This clonotype came up many times. The chain couples TRBV5-1 to TRBJ2-7; TRBD1 matches at 8 bases. The J segment lost 5 bases and the V segment lost 3 bases, leaving 7 bases of the junction unmatched. The length of the CDR3 is 14 residues. Germline V gives CDR1 SGHRS, CDR2 YFSETQ. CDR3 DNA sequence: TGCGCCAGCAGCTCCCGGACAGGGAGCCACGAGCAGTACTTC. It is translated as CASSSRTGSHEQYF. Drawing the rest from reference TRBV5-1 and TRBJ2-7, the complete variable domain is KAGVTQTPRYLIKTRGQQVTLSCSPISGHRSVSWYQQTPGQGLQFLFEYFSETQRNKGNFPGRFSGRQFSNSRSEMNVSTLELGDSALYLCASSSRTGSHEQYFGPGTRLTVT.

CDR3 amino acids: CASKDRGETNEKLFF. The DNA of the CDR3 is TGTGCCAGTAAGGACAGGGGGGAAACTAATGAAAAACTGTTTTTT. This sequence joins TRBV19 and TRBJ1-4, with 10 nucleotides matching TRBD1. With V trimmed by 7 bases and J by 1 base, 3 bases remained unmatched. Germline assignment: CDR1 LNHDA and CDR2 SQIVND (reference sequence). There are 15 residues in the CDR3.

There are many counts of this clonotype. This sequence joins TRBV6-6 and TRBJ2-1; D may be TRBD2 (6 bases). Germline lookup yields CDR1 MNHNY and CDR2 SVGAGI (reference sequence). The V end lost 4 bases, the J end lost 10 bases, and 14 bases lay between the germline ends. This CDR3 comprises 13 residues. The CDR3 loop reads CASSWDSLREQFF. The CDR3 coding sequence is TGTGCCAGCAGTTGGGACTCCCTGAGGGAGCAGTTCTTC.

This clonotype was counted at least ten times. A much bigger clone sits one base away, suggesting this may be a read error. The CDR3 carries no conserved terminal phenylalanine or tryptophan, so it likely arises from a read error. This sequence joins TRBV20-1 and TRBJ2-5; D gene unclear. This CDR3 comprises 10 residues. The germline V and J ends were trimmed by 1 base and 5 bases, with 2 bases remaining between them. The germline V gene has CDR1 DFQATT and CDR2 SNEGSKA (reference sequence). The CDR3 nucleotides read TGCAGTGCTAGAGCGGAGACCCAGTACTCC. It translates to CSARAETQYS.

This clonotype was recorded a few times. This chain joins TRBV9 and TRBJ1-1; D is unresolved. V lost 2 bases and J 1 base, leaving 6 bases between the germline ends. The germline V gene has CDR1 SGDLS and CDR2 YYNGEE. The CDR3 is 13 residues long. The CDR3 is CASSVTENTEAFF. CDR3 in DNA: TGTGCCAGCAGCGTCACGGAGAACACTGAAGCTTTCTTT. Combining the CDR3 with reference TRBV9 and TRBJ1-1 gives the whole variable domain DSGVTQTPKHLITATGQRVTLRCSPRSGDLSVYWYQQSLDQGLQFLIQYYNGEERAKGNILERFSAQQFPDLHSELNLSSLELGDSALYFCASSVTENTEAFFGQGTRLTVV.

This clonotype came up many times. The chain joins TRBV12-3 or TRBV12-4 to TRBJ1-3; D gene ambiguous. With 7 bases removed from V and 0 bases from J, the gap between germline ends came to 16 bases. The CDR3 sequence is 16 residues long. CDR3 amino acids: CASTGGTIDSGNTIYF. The DNA for the CDR3 is TGTGCCAGCACGGGAGGAACCATCGACTCTGGAAACACCATATATTTT.

There are a few counts of this clonotype. This may be a read error: a much more frequent sequence differs by one nucleotide. No conserved phenylalanine or tryptophan ends this CDR3, so it is likely a read error. The chain is built from TRBV7-9 and TRBJ1-2; 7 bases line up with TRBD1. Germline V gene data show CDR1 as SEHNR and CDR2 as FQNEAQ (reference sequence). The CDR3 loop spans 15 amino acids. V dropped 4 bases and J dropped 2; count of bases not matched to a gene: 7. The DNA for the CDR3 is TGTGCCAGCAGCTCAGGGGGACATCCAAACTATGGCTACACCCTC. As protein: CASSSGGHPNYGYTL.

This clonotype was seen many times. The V gene is TRBV30, the J gene TRBJ2-1; TRBD2 is a possible D gene (6 bases). The CDR3 extends over 14 amino acids. The V gene's germline CDR1 is GTSNPN and CDR2 SVGIG (reference sequence). Trimming shortened V by 3 bases and J by 7 bases, and 16 bases separated the two germline ends. CDR3 in amino acids: CAWSPGLQWNEQFF. The CDR3 bases are TGTGCCTGGAGCCCGGGACTCCAATGGAATGAGCAGTTCTTC.

This clonotype appeared many times. The gene calls are TRBV10-2 and TRBJ2-1; D uncertain. CDR1 and CDR2 from the germline V gene are WSHSY and SAAADI. The CDR3 loop spans 10 amino acids. Deletions cut 7 bases from V and 9 bases from J, with 7 bases between. The CDR3 nucleotides are TGCGCCAGCATGAACGCTGAGCAGTTCTTC. This gives the protein CASMNAEQFF.

This clonotype was seen many times. The V call is TRBV20-1, the J call TRBJ1-6; 7 positions match TRBD1. CDR1 and CDR2 (germline): DFQATT, SNEGSKA (reference sequence). This CDR3 is 15 amino acids long. Germline trimming cut 2 bases from V and 7 bases from J; bases unmatched to any gene: 8. The CDR3 DNA follows: TGCAGTGCTAGATCCGGACAGGTCGAGAATTCACCCCTCCACTTT. It translates to CSARSGQVENSPLHF.

There are many counts of this clonotype. This sequence joins TRBV14 and TRBJ2-7; 10 nucleotides match TRBD1. V gave up 1 base and J gave up 7 bases; unmatched junction bases: 16. Germline loops: CDR1 SGHDN, CDR2 FVKESK. The CDR3 is 18 residues long. The CDR3 DNA sequence: TGTGCCAGCAGCCAAGTACGGATGACAGGGGGCCTTACTAGGGAGCAGTACTTC. It is translated as CASSQVRMTGGLTREQYF.

This clonotype was observed at least ten times. The V and J genes are TRBV7-3 and TRBJ2-2, with unresolved D. The germline gives CDR1 SGHTA, CDR2 FQGTGA. The CDR3 is 14 residues long. Trimming removed 6 bases at V and 0 bases at J, with 8 bases between. The chain's CDR3 is CASRTGANTGELFF. DNA of the CDR3: TGTGCCAGCAGGACTGGCGCGAACACCGGGGAGCTGTTTTTT.

Ten or more counts support this clonotype. As DNA, the CDR3 is TGTGCCAGCAGCTTTCGTAATTCACCCCTCCACTTT. This encodes CASSFRNSPLHF. The V and J genes are TRBV5-6 and TRBJ1-6, with D hard to call. The CDR3 has 12 residues. Germline-derived CDR1 and CDR2 are SGHDT and YYEEEE. Trimming pared 2 bases from V and 6 bases from J, leaving 3 bases between.

This clonotype has just one count. This chain joins TRBV20-1 and TRBJ1-2; 7 bases agree with TRBD1. CDR3 size: 11 residues. Germline CDR1 is DFQATT and CDR2 is SNEGSKA (reference sequence). The V and J ends lost 2 bases and 12 bases, in that order; junction bases with no gene match: 6. The CDR3 DNA sequence: TGCAGTGCTAGACACGACAGGGTGAACACCTTC. Its translation is CSARHDRVNTF.